The 6 T cell receptor beta chains listed next were all sequenced from one sample in a study of CD8 T cells in ankylosing spondylitis. TCRdb itself ran the 5' RACE reads through MiXCR, one entry per CDR3 protein. The sample has 200,000 to 300,000 distinct CDR3 sequences, more than 9% seen once. The sample comprised blood, either unsorted or a sorted T cell fraction (not recorded which). These receptor sequences come from a male donor with ankylosing spondylitis or in good health (not recorded which).

This clonotype was seen just once. The V gene is TRBV9, the J gene TRBJ2-3; D is unresolved. V gave up 0 bases and J gave up 8 bases, with 13 bases separating them. Germline V CDR1 and CDR2: SGDLS, YYNGEE. CDR3 length equals 14 residues. The CDR3 here is CASSVATPKSTQYF. In DNA, the CDR3 is TGTGCCAGCAGCGTAGCTACGCCTAAATCTACGCAGTATTTT.

The genes are TRBV6-4 and TRBJ1-2, with 7 bases fitting TRBD1. This CDR3 spans 13 amino acids. The V segment lost 5 bases and the J segment 6 bases; nucleotides outside the gene matches: 6. Germline V gene sequence: CDR1 MRHNA, CDR2 SNTAGT. This chain's CDR3 is CASSNTGTDGYTF. The CDR3 region has the DNA TGTGCCAGCAGTAACACAGGGACAGATGGCTACACCTTC.

On this clonotype itself: A much larger clone differs from this one at a single base, so this may be a read error. J is TRBJ1-4 and V is TRBV5-1; D remains unclear. V was clipped by 4 bases and J by 0 bases, with 10 bases between them. The CDR3 runs to 15 residues. Germline-derived CDR1 and CDR2 are SGHRS and YFSETQ. The CDR3 region has the DNA TGCGCCAGCAGCCGTGACGATGCAACTAATGAAAAACTGTTTTTT. Its protein is CASSRDDATNEKLFF.

This clonotype occurred a few times. This chain uses TRBV6-1 with TRBJ2-1, with 8 bases fitting TRBD2. CDR1 is MNHNS and CDR2 is SASEGT in the germline V gene. The V segment lost 5 bases and the J segment 3 bases; nucleotides outside the gene matches: 6. The CDR3 runs 15 residues. CDR3 in DNA: TGTGCCAGCAGTATTAGCGGGACCGACTACAATGAGCAGTTCTTC. Translating it yields CASSISGTDYNEQFF.

At least ten counts were recorded for this clonotype. The chain links TRBV27 to TRBJ2-1; D possibly corresponds to TRBD1 (5 bases). V gave up 2 bases and J gave up 8 bases, with 10 bases separating them. This CDR3 is built from 13 residues. The germline V gene encodes CDR1 MNHEY and CDR2 SMNVEV (reference sequence). The CDR3 sequence: CASSLQGGHEQFF. The CDR3 DNA reads as TGTGCCAGCAGTTTACAGGGTGGCCATGAGCAGTTCTTC.

Many counts were recorded for this clonotype. V and J are TRBV12-3 or TRBV12-4 and TRBJ1-1, with TRBD1 as a possible D gene (6 bases). The CDR3 loop spans 16 amino acids. Trimming took off 5 bases at V and 1 base at J, with 17 bases between the two ends. The CDR3 nucleotides are TGTGCCAGCAGTCCTTCCTCCAACAGGGCGAACACTGAAGCTTTCTTT. Translated, it gives CASSPSSNRANTEAFF.